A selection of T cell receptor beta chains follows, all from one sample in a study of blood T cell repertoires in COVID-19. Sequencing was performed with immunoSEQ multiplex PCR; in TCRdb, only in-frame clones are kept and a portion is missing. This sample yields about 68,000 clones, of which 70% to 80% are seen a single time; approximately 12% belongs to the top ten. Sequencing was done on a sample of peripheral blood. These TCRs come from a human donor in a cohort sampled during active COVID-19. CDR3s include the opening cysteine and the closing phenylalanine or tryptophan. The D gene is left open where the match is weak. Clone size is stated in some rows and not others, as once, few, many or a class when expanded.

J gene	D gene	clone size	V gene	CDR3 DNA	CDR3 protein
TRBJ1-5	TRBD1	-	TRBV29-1	TGCAGCGTTGCCCCTCGACAGGGGGTGGCCCAGCATTTT	CSVAPRQGVAQHF
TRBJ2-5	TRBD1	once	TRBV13	TGTGCCAGCAGCCTCCGGACAGGGGCCAGTACGGGGGAGACCCAGTACTTC	CASSLRTGASTGETQYF
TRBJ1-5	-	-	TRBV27	TGTGCCAGCAGTAAACAGGGTGGAGGTCAGCCCCAGCATTTT	CASSKQGGGQPQHF
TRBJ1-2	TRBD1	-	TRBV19	TGTGCCAGTAGGGAGGGGGCAGGTGGCTACACCTTC	CASREGAGGYTF
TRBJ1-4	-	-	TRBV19	TGTGCCAGTTTGGACCGTAGGGGTGAAAAACTGTTTTTT	CASLDRRGEKLFF
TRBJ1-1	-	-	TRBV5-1	TGCGCCAGCAGCTTGGCTTATCAGGGCCCGCACACTGAAGCTTTCTTT	CASSLAYQGPHTEAFF
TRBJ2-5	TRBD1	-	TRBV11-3	TGTGCCAGCACCCGAGGGACAGGTCAAGAGACCCAGTACTTC	CASTRGTGQETQYF
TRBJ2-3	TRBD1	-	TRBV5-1	TGCGCCAGCAGCTTCGGGGACAGGGAACCAGATACGCAGTATTTT	CASSFGDREPDTQYF
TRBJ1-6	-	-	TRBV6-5	TGTGCCAGCAGTTACTCGTTTAGTAATAATTCACCCCTCCACTTT	CASSYSFSNNSPLHF
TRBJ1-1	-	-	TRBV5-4	TGTGCCAGCAGCCGAGACAGGAGGAGCACTGAAGCTTTCTTT	CASSRDRRSTEAFF
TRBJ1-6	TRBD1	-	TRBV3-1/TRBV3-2	TGTGCCAGCAGCCAGGGACAGTATTATAATTCACCCCTCCACTTT	CASSQGQYYNSPLHF
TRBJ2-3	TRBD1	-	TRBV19	TGTGCCAGTAGTACCCGGACAGGGTGGGCAGATACGCAGTATTTT	CASSTRTGWADTQYF
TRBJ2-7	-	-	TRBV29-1	TGCAGCGCTATGGGACAACTCTCCTACGAGCAGTACTTC	CSAMGQLSYEQYF
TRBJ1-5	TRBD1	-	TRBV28	TGTGCCAGCAGTTTATGGAACAGGGGTGAACCGAATTTT	CASSLWNRGEPNF
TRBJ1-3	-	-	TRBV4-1	TGCGCCAGCAGCCCTATCGCGGCCTCTGGAAACACCATATATTTT	CASSPIAASGNTIYF
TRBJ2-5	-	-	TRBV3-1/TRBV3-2	TGTGCCAGCAGCCAAGGGTTGTCGGGGACCCAGTACTTC	CASSQGLSGTQYF
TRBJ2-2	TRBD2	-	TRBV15	TGTGCCACCAGCAGAGGTGGGGGGGCCGGGGAGCTGTTTTTT	CATSRGGGAGELFF
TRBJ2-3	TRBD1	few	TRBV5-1	TGCGCCAGCAGCGCGGACAGGGGACCCCGAGACGGCACAGATACGCAGTATTTT	CASSADRGPRDGTDTQYF
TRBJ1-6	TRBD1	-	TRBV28	TGTGCCAGCAAAGGGACAGCCAATTCACCCCTCCACTTT	CASKGTANSPLHF
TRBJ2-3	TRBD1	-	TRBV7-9	TGTGCCAGCACCCCGAAGGGACAGGGCTCAGATACGCAGTATTTT	CASTPKGQGSDTQYF
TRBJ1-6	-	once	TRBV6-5	TGTGCCAGCAGCTTAGGCGGCAGAAGTAATTCACCCCTCCACTTT	CASSLGGRSNSPLHF
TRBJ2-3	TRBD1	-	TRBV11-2	TGTGCCAGCAGCAAGACAGGGACCACAGATACGCAGTATTTT	CASSKTGTTDTQYF
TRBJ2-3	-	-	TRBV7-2	TGTGCCAGCAGCCTAGGGTCGAGTTCAGATACGCAGTATTTT	CASSLGSSSDTQYF
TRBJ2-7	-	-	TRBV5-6	TGTGCCAGCAGCTTGGTTGCCAGAATCTACGAGCAGTACTTC	CASSLVARIYEQYF
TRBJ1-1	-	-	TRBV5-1	TGCGCCAGCAGCCTGACAGGGAACACTGAAGCTTTCTTT	CASSLTGNTEAFF
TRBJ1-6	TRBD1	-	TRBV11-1	TGTGCCAGCAGCCCACGGACAGGGAATAATTCACCCCTCCACTTT	CASSPRTGNNSPLHF
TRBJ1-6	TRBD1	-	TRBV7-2	TGTGCCAGCAGCCTAGGACAGGGGGGAGGATCACCCCTCCACTTT	CASSLGQGGGSPLHF
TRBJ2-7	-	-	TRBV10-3	TGTGCCATCAGTTTGAACCTGAGGGAGCAGTACTTC	CAISLNLREQYF
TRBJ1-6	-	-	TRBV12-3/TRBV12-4	TGTGCCAGCAGCAGCTCCTATAATTCACCCCTCCACTTT	CASSSSYNSPLHF
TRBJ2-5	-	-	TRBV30	TGTGCCTGGAATAGGGAGGCAGAGACCCAGTACTTC	CAWNREAETQYF
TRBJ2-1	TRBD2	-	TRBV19	TGTGCCAGTAAAATAGCGGGAGTGAAAAATGAGCAGTTCTTC	CASKIAGVKNEQFF
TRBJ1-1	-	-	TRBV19	TGTGCCAGTAGTCTTGAGGGACAGAACACTGAAGCTTTCTTT	CASSLEGQNTEAFF
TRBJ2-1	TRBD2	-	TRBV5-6	TGTGCCAGCAGCAGTCCGGGACTACCAAACAATGAGCAGTTCTTC	CASSSPGLPNNEQFF
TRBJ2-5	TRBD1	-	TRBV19	TGTGCCAGTAGCCGGGACAGAAAAATAGGCGGAGAGACCCAGTACTTC	CASSRDRKIGGETQYF
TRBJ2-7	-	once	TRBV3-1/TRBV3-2	TGTGCCAGCAGCCAAGTACGCGGCTACGAGCAGTACTTC	CASSQVRGYEQYF
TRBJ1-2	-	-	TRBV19	TGTGCCAGTAGGCCTCAAAGCGTCTATGGCTACACCTTC	CASRPQSVYGYTF
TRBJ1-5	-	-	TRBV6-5	TGTGCCAGCAGTCGGGGGGGCAATCAGCCCCAGCATTTT	CASSRGGNQPQHF
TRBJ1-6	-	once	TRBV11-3	TGTGCCAGCAGCTCCCGGACGGGGAATTCACCCCTCCACTTT	CASSSRTGNSPLHF
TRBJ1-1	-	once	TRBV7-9	TGTGCCAGCAGCTTACAGGGTAACACTGAAGCTTTCTTT	CASSLQGNTEAFF
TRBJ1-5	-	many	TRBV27	TGTGCCAGCAGTTCCCATGCGGCAGTTAGCAATCAGCCCCAGCATTTT	CASSSHAAVSNQPQHF
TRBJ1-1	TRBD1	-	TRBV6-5	TGTGCCAGCAGTTACGGGGGGGGGACAGGGAACACTGAAGCTTTCTTT	CASSYGGGTGNTEAFF